There are a few counts of the clone carrying this T cell receptor (beta chain). Its specificity is unknown. The DNA is omitted, as the CDR3 cannot be located on it reliably, and the CDR3 follows TCRdb's listing. These data come from a study of early T cells in non-severe SARS-CoV-2 infection. Study information: The sequenced material was bulk RNA from unsorted whole blood, and its chains were unpaired.

Study-level results: VDJdb matches were skewed toward anti-spike CD8 T cell responses.

As part of library construction, unique molecular identifiers were attached to individual cDNA molecules. Via MiXCR, TCRdb re-called the 5' RACE reads, giving one row per CDR3 protein. This sample yields tens of thousands of distinct CDR3 sequences, of which 12% to 15% are seen a single time; under 7.5% belongs to the top ten. The CDR3 is 14 amino acids long, termini counted. Germline loops: CDR1 SGHDT, CDR2 YYEEEE. Input material: whole blood. This receptor was obtained from an adult who was a healthcare worker with PCR-confirmed SARS-CoV-2 infection or an uninfected control (not recorded which). This chain uses TRBV5-6 with TRBJ2-7; TRBD1, the table's D call, lacks a check against the DNA. This CDR3 is CASSFGPGQSLEYF.